The 9 T cell receptor beta chains in this list originate from one sample, sequenced in a study of blood T cell repertoires in COVID-19. The protocol was immunoSEQ multiplex PCR, while the TCRdb copy is restricted to in-frame clones and leaves out a portion. The table has 75,000 to 95,000 clones, more than 65% seen once; the top ten hold around 6.5%. Material: peripheral blood. The source is a man in his fifties or sixties with acute or convalescent COVID-19.

The J gene is TRBJ1-5, the V gene TRBV5-5; tentatively, D is TRBD1 (5 bases). Germline assignment: CDR1 SGHKS and CDR2 YYEKEE (reference sequence). V was trimmed by 0 bases and J by 3 bases, leaving 10 bases between them. This CDR3 has 15 residues. The CDR3 sequence is CASSLGDSLNQPQHF. The DNA of the CDR3 is TGTGCCAGCAGCTTGGGAGACAGTCTCAATCAGCCCCAGCATTTT.

V usage is TRBV6-5 and J usage is TRBJ1-2; 7 bases are a match to TRBD1. The ends lost 2 bases at V and 4 bases at J; junction bases unmatched: 7. Germline assignment: CDR1 MNHEY and CDR2 SVGAGI. CDR3 length: 15 residues. The CDR3 coding sequence is TGTGCCAGCAGTTACGCGACAGGGCCCCGCTATGGCTACACCTTC. Translated, it gives CASSYATGPRYGYTF.

This clone occurred a few times. V usage is TRBV6-6 and J usage is TRBJ2-5; TRBD1 aligns across 7 bases. Trimming at V came to 6 bases and at J to 1 base, leaving 8 bases not matched to a gene. CDR1 and CDR2 (germline): MNHNY, SVGAGI (reference sequence). The CDR3 runs to 15 residues. Here the CDR3 reads CASSNSWTGQETQYF. The CDR3 nucleotides are TGTGCCAGCAGCAACTCGTGGACAGGCCAAGAGACCCAGTACTTC.

This chain joins TRBV14 and TRBJ2-3, with 12 bases lining up with TRBD2. Trimming cost V 5 bases and J 0 bases; bases outside gene matches: 0. This CDR3 is built from 15 residues. Germline values: CDR1 SGHDN, CDR2 FVKESK. This CDR3 reads CASSGLAGSTDTQYF. The CDR3, as DNA: TGTGCCAGCAGCGGACTAGCGGGGAGCACAGATACGCAGTATTTT.

J is TRBJ2-6 and V is TRBV9; D is perhaps TRBD1 (5 bases). Trimming cost V 3 bases and J 0 bases, with 10 bases left between them. The germline V gene encodes CDR1 SGDLS and CDR2 YYNGEE. The CDR3 extends over 16 amino acids. The CDR3 sequence is CASSGRQSSGANVLTF. CDR3 bases: TGTGCCAGCAGCGGAAGACAGAGCTCTGGGGCCAACGTCCTGACTTTC.

The chain employs TRBV3-1 (or the pseudogene TRBV3-2) and TRBJ1-5, with 8 bases identical to TRBD1. The ends lost 4 bases at V and 6 bases at J; junction bases unmatched: 5. There are 14 residues in the CDR3. CDR1 is LGHDT, CDR2 YNNKEL, per germline (reference sequence). CDR3 coding DNA: TGTGCCAGCAGCCCAAGGACAGGGAGTCAGCCCCAGCATTTT. This codes for CASSPRTGSQPQHF.

This rearrangement joins TRBV4-3 to TRBJ2-1; 9 bases line up with TRBD2. The length of the CDR3 is 16 residues. V was clipped by 0 bases and J by 7 bases; unmatched bases: 7. From germline, CDR1 is LGHNA and CDR2 YSLEER. CDR3 residues: CASSQEWRGGVNEQFF. CDR3 bases: TGCGCCAGCAGCCAAGAATGGCGGGGGGGAGTGAATGAGCAGTTCTTC.

The chain links TRBV21-1 to TRBJ1-5; the listed D gene, TRBD1, was not tested against the DNA. TRBV21-1 is flagged as a pseudogene. The CDR3 consists of 16 residues. The CDR3 reads CASSKQGQGLTQPQHF. In nucleotides, the CDR3 is TGTGCCAGCAGCAAACAAGGTCAGGGGCTAACTCAGCCCCAGCATTTT.

This rearrangement joins TRBV4-1 to TRBJ1-2; 9 bases are a match to TRBD1. Unmatched junction bases numbered 5, after V lost 1 base and J lost 8 bases. Germline loops: CDR1 MGHRA, CDR2 YSYEKL. The CDR3 sequence is 14 residues long. The CDR3 spells CASSQGTGGGGYTF. Here the CDR3 DNA reads TGCGCCAGCAGCCAAGGTACAGGGGGCGGGGGCTACACCTTC.